This section outlines one T cell receptor beta chain sequence together with its context. The target of this receptor is not known. Base qualities are missing; no much larger clone stands one base away. Donors formed part of the validation cohort, which comprised about 130 subjects and was distinct from the first cohort of under 850 subjects. From the cysteine up to the phenylalanine, the CDR3 has a length of 13 residues. Only the CDR3 portion is preserved as DNA: 39 bases, with reading frame beginning at the first base. Per the germline V gene, SGHAT is the CDR1 and FQNNGV is the CDR2. V gives up 9 bases and J gives up 6 bases, and the segment between their germline ends measures 15 bases. The data belong to a study of cytomegalovirus exposure and HLA in healthy donors (dated by TCRdb to 2015 to 2018). About the investigation overall: The 550 to 750 repertoires of the first cohort and the roughly 110 validation repertoires were produced on the same platform, according to a later analysis. The study aimed to test whether signatures of past pathogen exposure could be identified by cataloging public T cell receptors. Along with the approximately 650-subject first cohort, a separate validation cohort of approximately 110 different subjects was used. To predict cytomegalovirus infection status, the study brought together high-throughput TCR immunosequencing, statistical association of individual TCRs with disease status, and machine learning.

The paper's findings and limits, for the study overall: Across donors, most TCR sequences were observed very rarely, whereas some public TCRs were present in many individuals. The validation cohort had no HLA typing available for a later analysis, so co-occurrence within that cohort was assessed over all 120 or so repertoires. Three of the identified cytomegalovirus-associated TCR beta chains were confirmed in vitro to be specific for cytomegalovirus antigens. The authors suggested that the approach could potentially be generalized to other disease states and immunological phenotypes. Subsequent analysis determined that TCRs grouped into clusters in the first cohort also showed a tendency toward co-occurrence across the 120 validation repertoires, and about 93% of cluster scores exceeded 0. In both the original and validation cohorts, the classifier was reported to diagnose cytomegalovirus status with high specificity and sensitivity. In the study, about 150 TCR beta chains were listed as associated with cytomegalovirus.

The library was prepared using the immunoSEQ multiplex PCR assay. Per the source publication's procedure: To diagnose cytomegalovirus status from the catalog of TCR beta chain sequences, a statistical classification framework was built. TCRdb stores this immuneACCESS table with in-frame sequences only. Part of the clones is absent; in the studies checked, under half of the shortfall reflects unresolved V genes, and no reason is known for the rest. Clone size and the V and J calls come from that table; the DNA yielded D and trimming. This sample comprises 200,000 to 300,000 clones, about 90% of them detected only once. The ten largest clones take up 12% of the sample.

The V and J genes are TRBV11-2 and TRBJ2-1, with no reliable assignment of the D segment. The origin of this receptor is a man younger than 35 in good health and CMV-seropositive. The sample consisted of PBMCs. The CDR3 corresponds to CASYSGLGNEQFF. The base sequence is TGTGCCAGTTACTCCGGGCTCGGCAATGAGCAGTTCTTC.